These 9 T cell receptor beta chains were sequenced from one sample in a study of blood T cell repertoires in COVID-19. This table comes from immunoSEQ multiplex PCR, and its TCRdb copy is limited to in-frame clones, with some not included. This sample has 200,000 to 250,000 clones, with 79% found just once. Sequencing was performed on peripheral blood. These receptors all stem from a woman aged 40 to 50 with active or convalescent COVID-19.

The chain combines TRBV5-5 with TRBJ2-7; the D gene is possibly TRBD1 (6 bases). The germline V gene has CDR1 SGHKS and CDR2 YYEKEE (reference sequence). CDR3 size: 12 residues. The V gene lost 2 bases and the J gene lost 8 bases, with 11 bases spanning the gap. In DNA, the CDR3 is TGTGCCAGCAGCTTCCTTCAGGGGAAGCAGTACTTC. Its protein is CASSFLQGKQYF.

The chain combines TRBV3-1 (or the pseudogene TRBV3-2) with TRBJ1-4; D perhaps matches TRBD1 (5 bases). V was shortened by 4 bases and J by 8 bases, with 17 bases between the two germline ends. Germline V gene lookup returns CDR1 LGHDT and CDR2 YNNKEL (reference sequence). CDR3 length equals 15 residues. DNA for the CDR3: TGTGCCAGCAGCCCCCGGGGGAAGGGTTGGGAAAAACTGTTTTTT. It is translated as CASSPRGKGWEKLFF.

The chain is built from TRBV19 and TRBJ1-1, with 9 bases lining up with TRBD1. Trimming cost V 5 bases and J 5 bases; bases outside gene matches: 9. Germline loops: CDR1 LNHDA, CDR2 SQIVND (reference sequence). This CDR3 has 15 residues. The CDR3 region has the DNA TGTGCCAGTAGTCTAACCGGGACAGGGACGACTGAAGCTTTCTTT. Its translation is CASSLTGTGTTEAFF. The full variable domain, with the rest looked up from reference TRBV19 and TRBJ1-1, is DGGITQSPKYLFRKEGQNVTLSCEQNLNHDAMYWYRQDPGQGLRLIYYSQIVNDFQKGDIAEGYSVSREKKESFPLTVTSAQKNPTAFYLCASSLTGTGTTEAFFGQGTRLTVV.

The gene calls are TRBV28 and TRBJ2-7; 11 bases agree with TRBD2. Germline values: CDR1 MDHEN, CDR2 SYDVKM. The V gene end was trimmed by 5 bases and the J gene end by 5 bases; junction bases not matched to a gene: 11. The CDR3 extends over 16 amino acids. CDR3 sequence (DNA): TGTGCCAGCAGTGAAACCGGGACTAGCGGTTCCCACGAGCAGTACTTC. Residues: CASSETGTSGSHEQYF.

The genes are TRBV5-1 and TRBJ2-1; no reliable D call. V was clipped by 0 bases and J by 0 bases, with 7 bases between them. CDR1 is SGHRS and CDR2 is YFSETQ in the germline V gene. The CDR3 contains 15 residues. DNA for the CDR3: TGCGCCAGCAGCTTGGTTCGGAGCTCCTACAATGAGCAGTTCTTC. It encodes CASSLVRSSYNEQFF.

There are a few counts of this clone. The chain carries TRBV9 and TRBJ1-2, with 7 bases matching TRBD1. Germline-derived CDR1 and CDR2 are SGDLS and YYNGEE. V trimming: 4 bases; J trimming: 5 bases; junction bases outside the gene matches: 8. The CDR3 is 14 residues long. CDR3: CASSPSGGQYGYTF. CDR3 coding DNA: TGTGCCAGCAGCCCCTCCGGGGGACAGTATGGCTACACCTTC.

The rearrangement links TRBV5-1 to TRBJ1-4; no reliable D call. Germline CDR1 SGHRS, CDR2 YFSETQ. The CDR3 is 15 amino acids. V was trimmed by 0 bases and J by 7 bases, leaving 13 bases between them. In DNA, the CDR3 is TGCGCCAGCAGCTTGGCAGGCGCTTATAGTGAAAAACTGTTTTTT. Translation: CASSLAGAYSEKLFF.

This chain uses TRBV5-5 with TRBJ1-1; D is unresolved. V was clipped by 1 base and J by 0 bases, with 7 bases between them. Per the germline V gene, CDR1 is SGHKS and CDR2 is YYEKEE (reference sequence). CDR3 size: 14 residues. DNA for the CDR3: TGTGCCAGCAGCTTGTGGCGGTTGAACACTGAAGCTTTCTTT. Protein sequence: CASSLWRLNTEAFF.

This chain links TRBV5-1 with TRBJ1-4; D may be TRBD1 (6 bases). Between the trimmed V and J ends, which lost 4 bases and 8 bases, there was a span of 18 bases. The CDR3 extends over 15 amino acids. Germline assignment: CDR1 SGHRS and CDR2 YFSETQ. CDR3 in amino acids: CASSLQLGGEEKLFF. DNA for the CDR3: TGCGCCAGCAGCCTACAACTAGGGGGGGAAGAAAAACTGTTTTTT.